The T cell receptor beta chain described here comes from a study of cytomegalovirus exposure and HLA in healthy donors. At the level of the study: A preliminary data release comprised roughly 80 million unique TCRs obtained from HLA-typed donors.

PCR involved 60 Vbeta and 13 Jbeta primers. Clones were sequenced by immunoSEQ multiplex PCR, and TCRdb holds only the in-frame ones, with some missing. This table holds tens of thousands of clones, about 70% found once. V dropped 5 bases and J dropped 2 bases, with 17 bases sitting between them. This CDR3 contains 16 residues. The germline V gene has CDR1 SGHRS and CDR2 YFSETQ. This clone was seen only a few times. Its target is unknown. Study-wide findings and caveats: Most of the TCR beta V segments (in an earlier analysis) were productive either about 87% or about 30% of the time. The study put some 150 TCR beta chains on its list as cytomegalovirus-associated. In a later analysis, at a false discovery rate of 0.05, roughly 17,000 TCR beta sequences matched HLA alleles.

The receptor's source is a man aged 40-49 years in good health and CMV-seropositive. Source material: PBMCs. This chain joins TRBV5-1 and TRBJ2-4; unclear D gene. The CDR3 spells CASSMSTAEPKNIQYF. The CDR3 DNA reads as TGCGCCAGCAGTATGAGCACAGCCGAGCCCAAAAACATTCAGTACTTC.